This is a list of T cell receptor beta chains from one sample in a study of T cell repertoires in cytomegalovirus infection. TCRdb processed the reads anew with MiXCR; each CDR3 protein has one entry. The data hold around 710,000 distinct CDR3 sequences, with 25% to 35% observed a single time. These receptors' antigens are unknown. Sequencing used cultured CD8+ T cells from PBMCs, obtained from culture after CMV antigen stimulation. Receptors originate from a human donor in good health (CMV status not recorded). Some clones in this sample may be carry-over from other donors' samples. Both conserved end residues are part of each CDR3. Each record gives: V gene, J gene, clone size, D gene, CDR3 DNA, CDR3 protein. A D gene is named only where the DNA matches it firmly. Clone size is stated in some rows and not others, as once, few, many or a class when expanded.

TRBV7-8,TRBJ1-1,many,.,TGTGCCAGCAGCTTTAGAGGGGGATTATTGAACACTGAAGCTTTCTTT,CASSFRGGLLNTEAFF
TRBV6-5,TRBJ1-1,.,.,TGTGCCAGCAGTTACCCGGGAGGGCATGAAGCTTTCTTT,CASSYPGGHEAFF
TRBV11-2,TRBJ2-1,.,TRBD2,TGTGCCAGCAGCGCGCTAGCGGGGGAATCGCGTGAGCAGTTCTTC,CASSALAGESREQFF
TRBV28,TRBJ1-2,few,.,TGTGCCAGCATATTATATGGCTACACCTTC,CASILYGYTF
TRBV6-2/TRBV6-3,TRBJ1-5,.,.,TGTGCCAGCAGTTACTCGAAGGGTCGGCGACATCGACCCAATCAGCCCCAGCATTTT,CASSYSKGRRHRPNQPQHF
TRBV7-6,TRBJ2-7,.,TRBD1,TGTGCCAGCAGCTCAGAAGGGACAGGGTCGGACGAGCAGTACTTC,CASSSEGTGSDEQYF
TRBV3-1,TRBJ1-6,.,TRBD1,TGTGCCAGCAGCCAAAAAGACAGGGGAAGCTCACCCCTCCACTTT,CASSQKDRGSSPLHF
TRBV6-2/TRBV6-3,TRBJ1-5,few,TRBD1,TGTGCCAGCAGTCACGGACAGGGTACCATCTATAGCAATCAGCCCCAGCATTTT,CASSHGQGTIYSNQPQHF
TRBV7-2,TRBJ2-1,many,.,TGTGCCAGCGTGGACCGCTCTACGTACAATGAGCAGTTCTTC,CASVDRSTYNEQFF
TRBV27,TRBJ1-1,.,.,TGTGCCAGCGCAGCTGGGGGCTTGGCTGAAGCTTTCTTT,CASAAGGLAEAFF
TRBV7-2,TRBJ2-3,many,TRBD2,TGTGCCAGCAGCCTAACTAGCGGGGGATCAGATACGCAGTATTTT,CASSLTSGGSDTQYF
TRBV19,TRBJ1-1,once,.,TGTGCCAGTAGTACGCACGGGCAGGGCGGGAACACTGAAGCTTTCTTT,CASSTHGQGGNTEAFF
TRBV27,TRBJ1-1,few,TRBD1,TGTGCCAGCAGTTATTCCGGGACAGGTTCGGGCACTGAAGCTTTCTTT,CASSYSGTGSGTEAFF
TRBV6-6,TRBJ2-5,.,.,TGTGCCAGCAGTTACCCGCAGGACGGGTTGAGGGAGACCCAGTACTTC,CASSYPQDGLRETQYF
TRBV9,TRBJ1-6,few,.,TGTGCCAGCAGCGTAGAGGCAGGGCCGGGGAATTCACCCCTCCACTTT,CASSVEAGPGNSPLHF
TRBV6-2/TRBV6-3,TRBJ2-1,few,TRBD1,TGTGCCAGCAGTAACGAGACAGGGAAACTGTTTGGCAATGAGCAGTTCTTC,CASSNETGKLFGNEQFF
TRBV6-5,TRBJ2-2,.,.,TGTGCCAGCAGTTACCGGATAGGGGTCTCGAACACCGGGGAGCTGTTTTTT,CASSYRIGVSNTGELFF
TRBV7-6,TRBJ2-1,many,TRBD2,TGTGCCAGCAGTGGGACTATTTACAATGAGCAGTTCTTC,CASSGTIYNEQFF
TRBV19,TRBJ1-5,few,.,TGTGCCAGTAGTATAGGCACCCAGGGGAATCAGCCCCAGCATTTT,CASSIGTQGNQPQHF
TRBV6-6,TRBJ1-5,many,.,TGTGCCAGCAGTTACTCTTTACAGTCTCAGCCCCAGCATTTT,CASSYSLQSQPQHF
TRBV4-2,TRBJ2-1,few,TRBD2,TGTGCCAGCAGCCCTGGACTAGCGGGGGAGAGCTCCTACAATGAGCAGTTCTTC,CASSPGLAGESSYNEQFF
TRBV27,TRBJ1-4,once,.,TGTGCCAGCAGTTTCGGGGGACGGGATGAAAAACTGTTTTTT,CASSFGGRDEKLFF
TRBV15,TRBJ2-1,.,.,TGTGCCACCATCGACCCAGGGGCGGGGATCTACAATGAGCAGTTCTTC,CATIDPGAGIYNEQFF
TRBV7-9,TRBJ2-4,few,.,TGTGCCAGCAGCTTAGGGTTTCCGGTCCCCGAGTGGACAGATAAGGACTTCGGGAACATTCAGTACTTC,CASSLGFPVPEWTDKDFGNIQYF
TRBV6-2/TRBV6-3,TRBJ2-1,few,.,TGTGCCAGCAGTTACTCCCCACAGTACAATGAGCAGTTCTTC,CASSYSPQYNEQFF
TRBV12-3/TRBV12-4,TRBJ2-5,few,.,TGTGCCAGCAGTTTTGAGACAGCCAAGACAGAGGAGACCCAGTACTTC,CASSFETAKTEETQYF
TRBV12-3/TRBV12-4,TRBJ2-3,few,TRBD1,TGTGCCAGCACCGAGGGCAGGGGGCGCACAGATACGCAGTATTTT,CASTEGRGRTDTQYF
TRBV7-9,TRBJ1-2,.,TRBD1,TGTGCCAGCAGCACCAGGACAGGGGAGGATCGCTATGGCTACACCTTC,CASSTRTGEDRYGYTF
TRBV12-3/TRBV12-4,TRBJ1-1,many,.,TGTGCCAGCTACCTTGGGGGGGGGCCTGAAGCTTTCTTT,CASYLGGGPEAFF
TRBV27,TRBJ2-3,.,.,TGTGCCAGCAGTCCCTACTGGGGGGATACGCAGTATTTT,CASSPYWGDTQYF
TRBV6-6,TRBJ2-5,once,.,TGTGCCAGCAGTAACCTAGGGCCAGAGACCCAGTACTTC,CASSNLGPETQYF
TRBV7-3,TRBJ1-4,.,.,TGTGTCAGCAGCTTAAACAGAAATGAAAAACTGTTTTTT,CVSSLNRNEKLFF
TRBV14,TRBJ2-3,once,.,TGTGCCAGCAGCCAAGTTCTGATCACAGATACGCAGTATTTT,CASSQVLITDTQYF
TRBV19,TRBJ1-2,.,.,TGTGCCAGTAAGAACAGAAACTATGGCTACACCTTC,CASKNRNYGYTF
TRBV6-1,TRBJ1-1,few,.,TGTGCCAGCAGTGAAAGGAGAGGGGAAGAAGCTTTCTTT,CASSERRGEEAFF
TRBV7-2,TRBJ1-1,many,.,TGTGCCAGCAGCCTCGGAAGGAGGCTAGAGGCTGAAGCTTTCTTT,CASSLGRRLEAEAFF
TRBV6-2/TRBV6-3,TRBJ1-2,.,.,TGTGCCAGCGAGGGTGCCCAGGGTAACAACTATGGCTACACCTTC,CASEGAQGNNYGYTF
TRBV6-2/TRBV6-3,TRBJ2-6,.,.,TGTGCCAGCAGTTACCTGGGGCAGGGGCCCTCTGGGGCCAACGTCCTGACTTTC,CASSYLGQGPSGANVLTF
TRBV15,TRBJ1-1,.,.,TGTGCCACCAGCGATAAGAGGTCGGGGACTGAAGCTTTCTTT,CATSDKRSGTEAFF
TRBV9,TRBJ1-1,few,.,TGTGCCAGCAGCGCTTCTCCCGTAGGGACCACTGAAGCTTTCTTT,CASSASPVGTTEAFF
TRBV2,TRBJ1-5,few,.,TGTGCCAGCAGAGGCGCCGCCAGGGGAAGGGGACAGCCCCAGCATTTT,CASRGAARGRGQPQHF
TRBV6-5,TRBJ2-1,many,.,TGTGCCAGCAGTTACTCGGAAGGGGGCAATGAGCAGTTCTTC,CASSYSEGGNEQFF
TRBV6-2/TRBV6-3,TRBJ2-2,few,.,TGTGCCAGCAGTTACCCACGCAACACCGGGGAGCTGTTTTTT,CASSYPRNTGELFF
TRBV6-1,TRBJ1-1,.,.,TGTGCCAGCAGTGAAGCCCCTCCCGGAGGACTAATAGCTTTCTTT,CASSEAPPGGLIAFF
TRBV10-3,TRBJ2-1,.,TRBD2,TGTGCCATCACCCCTAGACTAGCCGGCAATGAGCAGTTCTTC,CAITPRLAGNEQFF
TRBV7-8,TRBJ2-2,many,TRBD1,TGTGCCAGCAGCTCGGACAGGGCCACCGGGGAGCTGTTTTTT,CASSSDRATGELFF
TRBV13,TRBJ1-1,once,.,TGTGCCAGCAGCTCCCACGGGGGGATAGTTGAAGCTTTCTTT,CASSSHGGIVEAFF
TRBV13,TRBJ2-7,.,.,TGTGCCAGCAGCTTAGAAAGGGGTGAGCAGTACTTC,CASSLERGEQYF
TRBV9,TRBJ1-1,.,.,TGTGCCAGCAGCGTAGCTGCTTTAGGGGAAGCTTTCTTT,CASSVAALGEAFF
TRBV7-2,TRBJ2-1,many,TRBD2,TGTGCCAGCAGCTCGGGACTAGCGGGGACCTACAATGAGCAGTTCTTC,CASSSGLAGTYNEQFF
TRBV7-9,TRBJ1-1,many,.,TGTGCCAGCAGCTTACCGGGGGGATCCACTGAAGCTTTCTTT,CASSLPGGSTEAFF
TRBV7-2,TRBJ1-2,many,TRBD1,TGTGCCAGCAGCTTAGAGGGGACAGGGGGAAGTTCGAACTATGGCTACACCTTC,CASSLEGTGGSSNYGYTF
TRBV18,TRBJ2-1,.,.,TGTGCCAGCTCACCATCTTTTAGAGGGCCAAGTTATATCTATGAGCAGTTCTTC,CASSPSFRGPSYIYEQFF
TRBV7-6,TRBJ2-2,.,TRBD2,TGTGCCAGCAGCCCGCAGGGACTAACTAACACCGGGGAGCTGTTTTTT,CASSPQGLTNTGELFF
TRBV4-3,TRBJ2-1,few,.,TGCGCCAGCAGCCTCCGGAGGGGCACGAGGGATGAGCAGTTCTTC,CASSLRRGTRDEQFF